A single sample gave rise to the 18 T cell receptor beta chains below, sequenced in a study of tumor and adjacent non-tumor tissue in lung cancer. TCRbeta libraries were built with three rounds of nested PCR, modified from ARM-PCR. TCRdb fed the multiplex PCR reads into MiXCR, producing one record per CDR3 protein. Here the sample spans approximately 68,000 distinct CDR3 sequences, more than 75% being singletons. This sample's RNA came from whole unsorted tissue. Distant lung tissue was collected more than 3 cm away from the tumor edge. Material for sequencing was distant non-tumor lung tissue. The source is a man in his sixties with non-small cell lung cancer.

Regarding this clonotype: This could be a read error, since a much larger clone is one nucleotide away. The CDR3 DNA reads TGCGCCAGCAGCTTGGAAGGGGGGCCGAATCAGCCCCAGCGTTTT. It translates to CASSLEGGPNQPQRF. The V call is TRBV5-1, the J call TRBJ1-5; maybe TRBD1 (6 bases). This CDR3 contains 15 residues. The germline CDR1 and CDR2 sequences are SGHRS and YFSETQ. The full variable domain, its missing parts supplied by reference TRBV5-1 and TRBJ1-5, is KAGVTQTPRYLIKTRGQQVTLSCSPISGHRSVSWYQQTPGQGLQFLFEYFSETQRNKGNFPGRFSGRQFSNSRSEMNVSTLELGDSALYLCASSLEGGPNQPQRFGDGTRLSIL.

This clonotype was recorded once. The DNA is omitted, as the CDR3 cannot be located on it reliably, and the CDR3 follows TCRdb's listing. This chain joins TRBV6-5 and TRBJ1-1; no check of the table's D call, TRBD1, against the DNA was made. The CDR3 is 15 amino acids in total, end residues counted. CDR1 MNHEY and CDR2 SVGAGI come from the germline V gene. CDR3: CASSYGCQVSIEAFF.

The chain is built from TRBV20-1 and TRBJ2-7; 9 positions match TRBD1. Germline V gives CDR1 DFQATT, CDR2 SNEGSKA (reference sequence). V lost 5 bases, J lost 6 bases, and 11 bases stayed unmatched. The CDR3 is 14 amino acids. This CDR3 is CSAQIRDRAREQYF. In DNA form, the CDR3 reads TGCAGTGCTCAGATCCGGGACAGGGCTCGCGAGCAGTACTTC.

This clonotype occurred once. At one end, the junction sequence differs from germline, possibly due to a read error. CDR3 DNA: TGTGCCAGCAGCTTTACTAGTAGCACCGTGGAGTTGTTTTTT. Translation gives CASSFTSSTVELFF. The V gene is TRBV11-1, the J gene TRBJ2-2; perhaps TRBD2 as D (5 bases). Germline V gives CDR1 SGHAT, CDR2 FQDESV (reference sequence). CDR3 length: 14 residues.

Comment on this clonotype: One end of the junction fails to match germline, which may point to a read error. The chain links TRBV5-8 to TRBJ1-5; D might be TRBD1 (5 bases). The CDR3 spans 13 residues. Germline V gene lookup returns CDR1 SGHTS and CDR2 YDEGEE. CDR3 amino acids: CASSLVDNQSQHF. DNA for the CDR3: TGTGCCAGCAGCTTGGTGGACAATCAGTCCCAGCATTTT. Combining the CDR3 with reference TRBV5-8 and TRBJ1-5 gives the whole variable domain EAGVTQSPTHLIKTRGQQATLRCSPISGHTSVYWYQQALGLGLQFLLWYDEGEERNRGNFPPRFSGRQFPNYSSELNVNALELEDSALYLCASSLVDNQSQHFGDGTRLSIL.

Comments on this clonotype: The CDR3 does not close with the conserved phenylalanine or tryptophan, likely indicating a read error. The chain couples TRBV6-6 to TRBJ1-2; unclear D gene. Germline V lookup: CDR1 MNHNY, CDR2 SVGAGI (reference sequence). Trimming removed 5 bases from V and 6 bases from J, with 4 bases in between. The CDR3 length is 10 residues. CDR3: CASSLDGYTI. In DNA, the CDR3 is TGTGCCAGCAGTCTTGATGGCTACACCATC.

As concerns this clonotype: Sequence at one end of the junction differs from germline and may be a read error. V usage is TRBV5-1 and J usage is TRBJ2-5, with 8 bases matching TRBD2. This CDR3 region has 19 residues. Germline V gives CDR1 SGHRS, CDR2 YFSETQ. CDR3 in amino acids: CTSSLYPSGRGTNQETQYF. The CDR3 bases are TGCACCAGCAGCTTGTACCCGAGCGGGAGAGGCACAAATCAAGAGACCCAGTACTTC.

This clonotype was observed a few times. V gene TRBV11-2 combines with J gene TRBJ2-7; the D is unclear. Trimming left V 0 bases short and J 8 bases short, with 26 bases between. Germline V lookup: CDR1 SGHAT, CDR2 FQNNGV. The CDR3 is 18 residues long. CDR3 region: CASSLDESAPPGYYKQYF. In nucleotides, the CDR3 is TGTGCCAGCAGCTTAGATGAATCCGCACCCCCCGGCTATTACAAGCAGTACTTC.

As to this clonotype: Since a much larger clone is just one base distant, this may be a read error. This chain connects TRBV21-1 to TRBJ2-7. TRBV21-1 is shown as a pseudogene. The CDR3 runs 14 residues. CDR3 nucleotides: TGTGCCAGCAGCAAAGGCCAGGTCCCCAACGAGCAGTACTTC. Translated, it gives CASSKGQVPNEQYF.

The table lists this clonotype with a few counts. This clone may be a read error of a much larger clone one base away. The rearrangement uses TRBV5-1 and TRBJ1-1; maybe TRBD1 (5 bases). This CDR3 comprises 14 residues. Germline V gene data show CDR1 as SGHRS and CDR2 as YFSETQ. Trimming took off 3 bases at V and 4 bases at J, with 13 bases between the two ends. The CDR3 spells CASSSGREFTEAFF. In DNA, the CDR3 is TGCGCCAGCAGCTCGGGACGGGAGTTCACTGAAGCTTTCTTT.

Notes on this clonotype: One end of the junction fails to match germline, which may point to a read error. The chain joins TRBV2 to TRBJ1-1, with D possibly matching TRBD1 (5 bases). CDR3 size: 12 residues. The germline gives CDR1 SNHLY, CDR2 FYNNEI. CDR3 bases: TGTACCAGCAGCCAGGGTGACACTGAAGCGTTCTTT. It specifies CTSSQGDTEAFF.

The chain links TRBV30 to TRBJ1-2, with D perhaps matching TRBD1 (6 bases). CDR1 is GTSNPN, CDR2 SVGIG, per germline (reference sequence). V was shortened by 3 bases and J by 2 bases, with 19 bases between the two germline ends. This CDR3 comprises 16 residues. CDR3 region: CAWRPTAGDANYGYTF. In DNA form, the CDR3 reads TGTGCCTGGAGGCCTACGGCAGGGGACGCCAACTATGGCTACACCTTC. Filled out from reference TRBV30 and TRBJ1-2, the complete variable domain reads SQTIHQWPATLVQPVGSPLSLECTVEGTSNPNLYWYRQAAGRGLQLLFYSVGIGQISSEVPQNLSASRPQDRQFILSSKKLLLSDSGFYLCAWRPTAGDANYGYTFGSGTRLTVV.

Remarks on this clonotype: The conserved final phenylalanine or tryptophan is absent from the CDR3, which likely points to a read error. The J gene is TRBJ2-1, the V gene TRBV28; TRBD2 agrees at 7 bases. The CDR3 sequence is 14 residues long. From germline, CDR1 is MDHEN and CDR2 SYDVKM. CDR3 sequence reads: CASSPSGAYSEQFL. The DNA of the CDR3 is TGTGCCAGCAGTCCTAGCGGTGCCTACAGTGAGCAGTTCCTA.

The chain is built from TRBV6-1 and TRBJ2-4, with a tentative D call TRBD2 (5 bases). The ends were cut back, 9 bases at V and 6 bases at J, with 18 bases in the middle. The CDR3 spans 14 residues. Germline values: CDR1 MNHNS, CDR2 SASEGT. In DNA, the CDR3 is TGTGCCAGTAGTATGGGAGAGGGCGGAAACATTCAGTACTTC. Its protein product is CASSMGEGGNIQYF.

This clonotype was counted ten times or more. The V and J genes are TRBV5-1 and TRBJ2-7; D unclear. CDR3 size: 12 residues. CDR1 and CDR2 from the germline V gene are SGHRS and YFSETQ. Trimming took 4 bases from V and 2 from J, leaving 7 bases between them. CDR3 nucleotides: TGCGCCAGCAGCCTATATCCCTACGAGCAGTACTTC. Translated: CASSLYPYEQYF.

The chain carries TRBV19 and TRBJ2-5; D unclear. V lost 2 bases to trimming and J lost 5 bases, with 12 bases between them. The CDR3 is made up of 14 amino acids. Germline CDR1 LNHDA, CDR2 SQIVND (reference sequence). CDR3 protein: CASSISTSHETQYF. The CDR3 DNA sequence: TGTGCCAGTAGTATATCAACAAGCCATGAGACCCAGTACTTC.

This clonotype has just one count. V and J are TRBV29-1 and TRBJ2-1; D ambiguous. The CDR3 length is 15 residues. Trimming took off 4 bases at V and 13 bases at J, with 26 bases between the two ends. In germline, CDR1 is SQVTM, CDR2 ANQGSEA. The CDR3 sequence is CSVGGGRITYSEQFF. As DNA, the CDR3 is TGCAGCGTTGGGGGTGGGCGGATCACCTACAGTGAACAGTTCTTC.

About this clonotype: Germline and junction disagree at one end, which may indicate a read error. For the CDR3, the DNA is TGCACCAGCAGTGATGAGGGAGAGGAGCCAAGTCAGCCCCAGCACTTT. It yields the protein CTSSDEGEEPSQPQHF. The chain recombines TRBV10-2 with TRBJ1-5; D is ambiguous. The germline gives CDR1 WSHSY, CDR2 SAAADI. The CDR3 contains 16 residues.